This T cell receptor (beta chain) is from a study of blood T cell repertoires in COVID-19. The wider study: COVID-19 samples collected from the United States, Italy and Spain covered acute and convalescent phases. T cells, B-cell-depleted T cells, or PBMCs provided the cDNA or gDNA that served as material.

TCRdb keeps only in-frame clones here, not all; method: immunoSEQ multiplex PCR. The data contain roughly 180,000 clones, about nine tenths of them singletons. Germline V CDR1 and CDR2: SGHRS, YFSETQ. J gave up 1 base and V 0 bases, and 5 bases lay outside the gene matches. The CDR3 totals 16 residues. Specimen: peripheral blood. The sequence derives from a man aged 70-80 years with active or convalescent COVID-19. The J gene is TRBJ2-3, the V gene TRBV5-1, with 7 bases that match TRBD1. CDR3 amino acids: CASSLDGTVGTDTQYF. The CDR3 DNA is TGCGCCAGCAGCTTGGACGGGACAGTAGGCACAGATACGCAGTATTTT.